This T cell receptor (beta chain) was identified during a study of identical twins. The CDR3 contains 16 residues. Germline-derived CDR1 and CDR2 are SGHVS and FNYEAQ. V was pared by 5 bases and J by 1 base, with 9 bases of the junction left unmatched. This clonotype was detected a few times. The target antigen is unknown. Study conclusions and caveats: Researchers reported excess low generation probability among twin-shared out-of-frame alpha sequences.

MiXCR was run by TCRdb on the 5' RACE reads, yielding one entry per CDR3 protein. The data show around 490,000 distinct CDR3 sequences, 15% seen once. These data are also associated with another study on yellow fever vaccine responses in identical twins.

The J gene is TRBJ2-3, the V gene TRBV7-6; 7 nucleotides match TRBD2. What was sequenced was CD4+ T cells sorted from blood. The origin of this receptor is a young woman in good health. The CDR3 DNA reads as TGTGCCAGCAGCCACGATAGCGGGCGGCGCACAGATACGCAGTATTTT. It is translated as CASSHDSGRRTDTQYF.